These 16 T cell receptor beta chains originate from one sample sequenced in a study of blood T cell repertoires in COVID-19. Profiling relied on immunoSEQ multiplex PCR, and the TCRdb table lists in-frame clones only, not all of them. The sample has over 200,000 clones, less than 90% seen once. Sequenced material: peripheral blood. The receptors here all came from a woman aged 70 to 79 with active or convalescent COVID-19.

The gene calls are TRBV5-4 and TRBJ2-1, with D perhaps matching TRBD1 (6 bases). Germline V gene sequence: CDR1 SGHNT, CDR2 YYREEE (reference sequence). The CDR3 consists of 16 residues. V shed 4 bases and J shed 5 bases, with 19 bases lying between them. The CDR3 region is CASSPGRQGRNNEQFF. The CDR3 coding sequence is TGTGCCAGCAGCCCCGGAAGGCAGGGGCGAAACAATGAGCAGTTCTTC.

Only a few counts were recorded for this clone. The V gene is TRBV28, the J gene TRBJ2-7; TRBD2 is a possible D gene (6 bases). Looked up from germline, CDR1 is MDHEN and CDR2 is SYDVKM. This CDR3 comprises 15 residues. Trimming took 1 base from V and 2 from J, leaving 12 bases between them. Written as DNA, the CDR3 is TGTGCCAGCAGTTTATCGGTTAGCGGAGCCTACGAGCAGTACTTC. Its protein product is CASSLSVSGAYEQYF.

The chain is built from TRBV5-1 and TRBJ2-7; D remains unclear. V was clipped by 1 base and J by 1 base, with 12 bases between them. This CDR3 region has 15 residues. From germline, CDR1 is SGHRS and CDR2 YFSETQ. CDR3 sequence reads: CASSLSGIFSYEQYF. As DNA, the CDR3 is TGCGCCAGCAGCTTGTCAGGTATTTTTTCCTACGAGCAGTACTTC.

This clone appeared once. V usage is TRBV18 and J usage is TRBJ2-1, with a weak D call TRBD1 (6 bases). Trimming removed 5 bases at V and 0 bases at J, with 11 bases between. The CDR3 length is 15 residues. Per the germline V gene, CDR1 is KGHSH and CDR2 is LQKENI. The CDR3 loop is CASSNVGGSYNEQFF. The DNA of the CDR3 is TGTGCCAGCTCAAATGTAGGGGGCTCCTACAATGAGCAGTTCTTC.

The chain employs TRBV30 and TRBJ1-1, with a weak D call TRBD1 (6 bases). Germline V CDR1 and CDR2: GTSNPN, SVGIG (reference sequence). The CDR3 extends over 16 amino acids. V gave up 0 bases and J gave up 3 bases, with 17 bases separating them. CDR3 nucleotides: TGTGCCTGGAGTGTACTAGAGCTGAAGGGGGACACTGAAGCTTTCTTT. Amino acids: CAWSVLELKGDTEAFF.

The chain recombines TRBV3-1 (or the pseudogene TRBV3-2) with TRBJ1-1; D gene ambiguous. V was cut by 1 base and J by 1 base, with 10 bases left in between. Germline lookup yields CDR1 LGHDT and CDR2 YNNKEL (reference sequence). The CDR3 length is 15 residues. CDR3 DNA sequence: TGTGCCAGCAGCCAAGGAAGCGGGCAGAACACTGAAGCTTTCTTT. Its protein product is CASSQGSGQNTEAFF.

The gene calls are TRBV3-1 (or the pseudogene TRBV3-2) and TRBJ2-1; the match to TRBD2 covers 10 bases. Per the germline V gene, CDR1 is LGHDT and CDR2 is YNNKEL (reference sequence). J gave up 8 bases and V 2 bases, and 6 bases lay outside the gene matches. This CDR3 is built from 15 residues. CDR3 loop: CASSQLAGARDEQFF. The CDR3 DNA reads as TGTGCCAGCAGCCAACTAGCGGGGGCCAGGGATGAGCAGTTCTTC.

Here the CDR3 reads CATAGGTVREQYF. CDR3 coding DNA: TGTGCCACGGCAGGGGGGACAGTTCGCGAGCAGTACTTC. The chain employs TRBV6-5 and TRBJ2-7, with D perhaps TRBD1 (7 bases). CDR3 size: 13 residues. The V end lost 10 bases, the J end lost 6 bases, and 19 bases lay between the germline ends. The germline gives CDR1 MNHEY, CDR2 SVGAGI.

The CDR3 DNA reads TGTGCCAGCAGTGATGGGACAAACGCACCCGAGCAGTACTTC. Its translation: CASSDGTNAPEQYF. The chain recombines TRBV2 with TRBJ2-7; possibly TRBD1 for D (6 bases). The CDR3 totals 14 residues. V lost 3 bases and J 6 bases, leaving 15 bases between the germline ends. Germline V gene lookup returns CDR1 SNHLY and CDR2 FYNNEI.

This chain uses TRBV30 with TRBJ1-3; 9 bases fit TRBD1. Looked up from germline, CDR1 is GTSNPN and CDR2 is SVGIG (reference sequence). The CDR3 covers 15 residues. Losses at the gene ends were 3 bases for V and 0 bases for J; bases not matched to a gene: 3. CDR3: CAWRGQGYSGNTIYF. The CDR3 region has the DNA TGTGCCTGGAGGGGACAGGGATACTCTGGAAACACCATATATTTT.

This clone is a singleton in its sample. At one boundary the junction diverges from the germline segment, which might be a read error. This rearrangement joins TRBV7-7 to TRBJ2-5, with 7 bases matching TRBD2. The CDR3 has 13 residues. From germline, CDR1 is SSHAT and CDR2 FNYEAQ (reference sequence). The CDR3 loop is CASSRDYEETQYF. CDR3 coding DNA: TGTGCTAGCAGCCGGGACTATGAAGAGACCCAGTACTTC.

The chain has TRBV9 and TRBJ2-1; the match to TRBD2 covers 11 bases. CDR1 and CDR2 from the germline V gene are SGDLS and YYNGEE. The CDR3 sequence is 18 residues long. V trimming: 1 base; J trimming: 0 bases; junction bases outside the gene matches: 6. The CDR3 region has the DNA TGTGCCAGCAGCGTACTGACTAGCGGGGATAGCTCCTACAATGAGCAGTTCTTC. It yields the protein CASSVLTSGDSSYNEQFF. Based on the CDR3 plus reference TRBV9 and TRBJ2-1, the full variable domain is DSGVTQTPKHLITATGQRVTLRCSPRSGDLSVYWYQQSLDQGLQFLIQYYNGEERAKGNILERFSAQQFPDLHSELNLSSLELGDSALYFCASSVLTSGDSSYNEQFFGPGTRLTVL.

The chain joins TRBV29-1 to TRBJ2-7; 12 positions match TRBD2. Germline V gene lookup returns CDR1 SQVTM and CDR2 ANQGSEA. J lost 3 bases, V lost 4 bases, and 7 bases had no gene match. The length of the CDR3 is 15 residues. CDR3 nucleotide sequence: TGCAGCGTTGGGAAGGGGACTAGCGGGTTCTACGAGCAGTACTTC. Translation: CSVGKGTSGFYEQYF.

This clone was picked up one time. The CDR3 coding sequence is TGTGCCAGCAGCTTAGGCCGAGGGCGGAACTATGGCTACACCTTC. This translates into CASSLGRGRNYGYTF. J is TRBJ1-2 and V is TRBV11-2; D call uncertain. The CDR3 has 15 amino acids. The V gene lost 1 base and the J gene lost 2 bases, with 11 bases spanning the gap. The V gene's germline CDR1 is SGHAT and CDR2 FQNNGV.

The chain couples TRBV2 to TRBJ2-6; D gene ambiguous. The CDR3 sequence is 15 residues long. The V gene's germline CDR1 is SNHLY and CDR2 FYNNEI. Deletions cut 4 bases from V and 0 bases from J, with 7 bases between. CDR3 in DNA: TGTGCCAGCAGTGCCTATGTCTCTGGGGCCAACGTCCTGACTTTC. This encodes CASSAYVSGANVLTF. Using reference TRBV2 and TRBJ2-6 for the parts outside the CDR3, the full variable domain is EPEVTQTPSHQVTQMGQEVILRCVPISNHLYFYWYRQILGQKVEFLVSFYNNEISEKSEIFDDQFSVERPDGSNFTLKIRSTKLEDSAMYFCASSAYVSGANVLTFGAGSRLTVL.

The rearrangement uses TRBV5-4 and TRBJ2-7, with 9 bases fitting TRBD2. The V gene end was trimmed by 4 bases and the J gene end by 1 base; junction bases not matched to a gene: 3. The germline V gene encodes CDR1 SGHNT and CDR2 YYREEE (reference sequence). The CDR3 loop spans 14 amino acids. The CDR3 DNA is TGTGCCAGCAGCCCGACTAGCGGATCCTACGAGCAGTACTTC. This gives the protein CASSPTSGSYEQYF.